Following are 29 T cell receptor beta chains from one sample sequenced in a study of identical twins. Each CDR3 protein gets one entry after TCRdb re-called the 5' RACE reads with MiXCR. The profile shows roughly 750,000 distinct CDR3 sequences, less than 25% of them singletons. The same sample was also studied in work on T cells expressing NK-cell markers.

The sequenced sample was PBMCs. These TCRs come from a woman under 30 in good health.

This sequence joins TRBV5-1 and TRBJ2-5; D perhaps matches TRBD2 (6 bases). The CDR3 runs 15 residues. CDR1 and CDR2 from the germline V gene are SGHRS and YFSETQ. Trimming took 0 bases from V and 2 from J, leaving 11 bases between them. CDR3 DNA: TGCGCCAGCAGCTTGGACCCGGGGGTTCAAGAGACCCAGTACTTC. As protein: CASSLDPGVQETQYF.

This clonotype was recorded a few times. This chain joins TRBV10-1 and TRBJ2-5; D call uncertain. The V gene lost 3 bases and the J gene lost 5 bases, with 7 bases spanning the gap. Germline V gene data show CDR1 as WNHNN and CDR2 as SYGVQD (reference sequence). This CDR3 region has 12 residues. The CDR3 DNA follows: TGCGCCAGCAGTGACAATTATGAGACCCAGTACTTC. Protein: CASSDNYETQYF.

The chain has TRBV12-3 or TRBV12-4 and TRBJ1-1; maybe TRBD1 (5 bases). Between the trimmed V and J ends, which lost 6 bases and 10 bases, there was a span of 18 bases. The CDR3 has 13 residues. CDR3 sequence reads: CASSPSRVGGAFF. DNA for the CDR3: TGTGCCAGCAGCCCTTCACGTGTGGGGGGAGCTTTCTTT.

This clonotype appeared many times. CDR3 DNA: TGTGCCACCGGACAGGGATCTAACTATGGCTACACCTTC. This translates into CATGQGSNYGYTF. The rearrangement links TRBV10-3 to TRBJ1-2, with 8 bases fitting TRBD1. This CDR3 is 13 amino acids long. CDR1 is ENHRY and CDR2 is SYGVKD in the germline V gene. V was pared by 10 bases and J by 0 bases, with 4 bases of the junction left unmatched.

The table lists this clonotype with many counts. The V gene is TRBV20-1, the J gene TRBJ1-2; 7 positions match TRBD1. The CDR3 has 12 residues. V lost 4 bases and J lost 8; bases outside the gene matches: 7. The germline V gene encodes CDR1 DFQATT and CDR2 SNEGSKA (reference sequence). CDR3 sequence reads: CSAKRGLRGYTF. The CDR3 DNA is TGCAGTGCTAAAAGGGGGCTAAGGGGCTACACCTTC.

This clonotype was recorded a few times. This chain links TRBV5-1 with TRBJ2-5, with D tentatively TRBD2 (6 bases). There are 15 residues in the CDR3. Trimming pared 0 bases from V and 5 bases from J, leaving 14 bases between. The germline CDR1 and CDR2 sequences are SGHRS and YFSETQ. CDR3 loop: CASSLGRGPSETQYF. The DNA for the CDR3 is TGCGCCAGCAGCTTGGGGCGGGGCCCGTCGGAGACCCAGTACTTC.

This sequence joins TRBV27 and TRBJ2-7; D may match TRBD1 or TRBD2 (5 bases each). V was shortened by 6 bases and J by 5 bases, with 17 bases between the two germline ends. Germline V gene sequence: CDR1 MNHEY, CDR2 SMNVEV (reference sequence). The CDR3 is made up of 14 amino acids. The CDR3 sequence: CASSRRDGVNEQYF. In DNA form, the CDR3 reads TGTGCCAGCAGCCGCAGGGACGGAGTGAACGAGCAGTACTTC.

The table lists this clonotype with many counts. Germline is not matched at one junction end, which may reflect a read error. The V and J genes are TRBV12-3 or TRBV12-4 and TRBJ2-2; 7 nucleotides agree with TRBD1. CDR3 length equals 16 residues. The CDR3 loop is CASSLARGRDTGELFF. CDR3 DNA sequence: TGCGCCAGCAGCTTGGCAAGGGGGCGCGACACCGGGGAGCTGTTTTTT.

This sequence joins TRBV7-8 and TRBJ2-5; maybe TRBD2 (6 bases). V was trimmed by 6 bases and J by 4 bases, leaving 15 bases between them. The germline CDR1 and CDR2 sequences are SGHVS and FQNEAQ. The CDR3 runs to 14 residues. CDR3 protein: CASSSRLGRETQYF. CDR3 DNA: TGTGCCAGCAGTTCTAGACTAGGTCGAGAGACCCAGTACTTC.

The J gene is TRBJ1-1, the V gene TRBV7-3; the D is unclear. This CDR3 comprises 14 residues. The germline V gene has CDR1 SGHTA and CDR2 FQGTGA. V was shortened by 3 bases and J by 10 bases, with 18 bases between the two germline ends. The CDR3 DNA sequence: TGTGCCAGCAGCTTCCAAGAGGGAAGATCGTCAGCTTTCTTT. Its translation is CASSFQEGRSSAFF.

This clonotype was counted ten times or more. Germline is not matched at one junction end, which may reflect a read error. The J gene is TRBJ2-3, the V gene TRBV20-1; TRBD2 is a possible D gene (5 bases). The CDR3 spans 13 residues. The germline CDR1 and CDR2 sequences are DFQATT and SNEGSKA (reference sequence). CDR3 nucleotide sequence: TGCAGTGCGTCACGGGGAGCACGGGCCGTAACGGATTTT. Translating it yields CSASRGARAVTDF.

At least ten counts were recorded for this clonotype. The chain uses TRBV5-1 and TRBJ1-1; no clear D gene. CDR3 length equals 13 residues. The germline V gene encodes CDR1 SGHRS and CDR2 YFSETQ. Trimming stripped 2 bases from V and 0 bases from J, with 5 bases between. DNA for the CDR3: TGCGCCAGCAGCTTTAACATGAACACTGAAGCTTTCTTT. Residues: CASSFNMNTEAFF.

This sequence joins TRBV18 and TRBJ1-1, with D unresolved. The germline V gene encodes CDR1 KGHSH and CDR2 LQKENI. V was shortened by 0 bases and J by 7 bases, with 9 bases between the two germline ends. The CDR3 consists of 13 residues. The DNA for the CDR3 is TGTGCCAGCTCACCACCGTCAGAACTTGAAGCTTTCTTT. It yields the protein CASSPPSELEAFF. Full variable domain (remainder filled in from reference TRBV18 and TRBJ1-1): NAGVMQNPRHLVRRRGQEARLRCSPMKGHSHVYWYRQLPEEGLKFMVYLQKENIIDESGMPKERFSAEFPKEGPSILRIQQVVRGDSAAYFCASSPPSELEAFFGQGTRLTVV.

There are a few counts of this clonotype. CDR3 DNA sequence: TGTGCCAGCAGCTTAGATGAGCGGGGCTACAATGAGCAGTTCTTC. This sequence encodes CASSLDERGYNEQFF. J is TRBJ2-1 and V is TRBV7-2; the match to TRBD2 covers 7 bases. This CDR3 contains 15 residues. V gave up 1 base and J gave up 3 bases; unmatched junction bases: 3. The germline gives CDR1 SGHTA, CDR2 FQGNSA.

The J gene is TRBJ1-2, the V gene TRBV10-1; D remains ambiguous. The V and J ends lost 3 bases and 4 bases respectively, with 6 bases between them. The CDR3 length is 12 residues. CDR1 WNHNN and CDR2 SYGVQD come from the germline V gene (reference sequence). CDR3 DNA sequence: TGCGCCAGCAGTGATTACAGCTATGGCTACACCTTC. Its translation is CASSDYSYGYTF.

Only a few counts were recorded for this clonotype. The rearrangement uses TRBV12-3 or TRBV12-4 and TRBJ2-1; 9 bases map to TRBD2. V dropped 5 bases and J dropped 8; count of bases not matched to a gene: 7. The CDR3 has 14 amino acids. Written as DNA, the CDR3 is TGTGCCAGCAGTCGACTAGCGGTCGGGGATGAGCAGTTCTTC. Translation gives CASSRLAVGDEQFF.

The CDR3, as DNA: TGCAGTGCTAGACACCGACTAGCGGGAAAGGAAGGGCCCCAGTACTTC. Amino acid sequence: CSARHRLAGKEGPQYF. The V and J genes are TRBV20-1 and TRBJ2-5; 11 nucleotides match TRBD2. The CDR3 runs to 16 residues. Trimming at V came to 2 bases and at J to 9 bases, leaving 14 bases not matched to a gene. CDR1 and CDR2 (germline): DFQATT, SNEGSKA (reference sequence).

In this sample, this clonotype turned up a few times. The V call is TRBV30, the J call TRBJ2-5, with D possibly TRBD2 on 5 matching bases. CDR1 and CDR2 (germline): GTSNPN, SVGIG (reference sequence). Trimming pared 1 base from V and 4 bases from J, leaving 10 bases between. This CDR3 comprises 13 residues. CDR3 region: CAWSAGLVETQYF. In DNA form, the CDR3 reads TGTGCCTGGAGTGCCGGACTCGTAGAGACCCAGTACTTC.

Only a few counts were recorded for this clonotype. CDR3 in amino acids: CASSVGDQSEQFF. The CDR3 DNA follows: TGTGCCAGCAGCGTAGGTGACCAGAGTGAGCAGTTCTTC. This chain joins TRBV9 and TRBJ2-1; no reliable D call. The CDR3 sequence is 13 residues long. CDR1 is SGDLS and CDR2 is YYNGEE in the germline V gene. The V gene lost 0 bases and the J gene lost 9 bases, with 10 bases spanning the gap.

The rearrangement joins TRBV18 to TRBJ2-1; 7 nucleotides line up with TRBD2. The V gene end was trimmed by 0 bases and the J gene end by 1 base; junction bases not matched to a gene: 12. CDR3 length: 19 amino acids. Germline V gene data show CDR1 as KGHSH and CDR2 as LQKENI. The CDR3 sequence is CASSPPPSAGLSSYNEQFF. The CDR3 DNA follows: TGTGCCAGCTCACCACCGCCTTCAGCGGGATTGAGTTCCTACAATGAGCAGTTCTTC.

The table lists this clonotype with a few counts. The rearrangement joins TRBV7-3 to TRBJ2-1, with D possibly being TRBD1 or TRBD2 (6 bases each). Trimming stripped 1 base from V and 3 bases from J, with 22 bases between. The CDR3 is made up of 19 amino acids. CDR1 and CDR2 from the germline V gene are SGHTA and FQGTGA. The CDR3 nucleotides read TGTGCCAGCAGCTTAAGCGTAACCTACGGGGGCCGGGGCTACAATGAGCAGTTCTTC. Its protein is CASSLSVTYGGRGYNEQFF.

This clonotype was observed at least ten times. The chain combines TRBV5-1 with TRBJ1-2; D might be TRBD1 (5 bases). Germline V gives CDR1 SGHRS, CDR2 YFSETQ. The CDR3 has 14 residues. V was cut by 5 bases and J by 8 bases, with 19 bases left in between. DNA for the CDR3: TGCGCCAGCAGGATAACAGGCAGTAAGACCGGCTACACCTTC. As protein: CASRITGSKTGYTF.

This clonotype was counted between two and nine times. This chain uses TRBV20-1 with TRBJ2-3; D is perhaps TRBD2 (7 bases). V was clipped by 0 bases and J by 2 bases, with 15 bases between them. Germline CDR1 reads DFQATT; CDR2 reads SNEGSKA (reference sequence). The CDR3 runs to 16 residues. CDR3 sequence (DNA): TGCAGTGCTAGAGATCTCCTAGGGGGGGACACAGATACGCAGTATTTT. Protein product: CSARDLLGGDTDTQYF.

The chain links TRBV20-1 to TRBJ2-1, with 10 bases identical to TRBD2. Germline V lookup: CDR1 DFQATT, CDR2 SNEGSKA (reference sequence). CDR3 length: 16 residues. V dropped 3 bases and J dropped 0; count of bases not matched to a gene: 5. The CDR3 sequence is CSASPSGSASYNEQFF. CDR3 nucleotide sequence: TGCAGTGCTAGTCCTAGCGGGAGCGCCTCCTACAATGAGCAGTTCTTC.

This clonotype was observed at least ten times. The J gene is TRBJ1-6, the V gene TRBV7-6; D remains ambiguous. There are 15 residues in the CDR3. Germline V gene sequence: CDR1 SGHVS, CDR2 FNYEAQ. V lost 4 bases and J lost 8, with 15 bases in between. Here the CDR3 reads CASSSAPNGDSPLHF. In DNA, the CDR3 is TGTGCCAGCAGCTCCGCCCCTAACGGGGATTCACCCCTCCACTTT.

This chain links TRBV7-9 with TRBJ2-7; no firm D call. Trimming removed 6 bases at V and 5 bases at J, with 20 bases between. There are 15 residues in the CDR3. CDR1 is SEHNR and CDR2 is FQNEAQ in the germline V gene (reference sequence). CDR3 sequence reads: CASSFPRGGGDEQYF. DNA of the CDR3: TGTGCCAGCAGTTTTCCCCGAGGTGGCGGCGACGAGCAGTACTTC.

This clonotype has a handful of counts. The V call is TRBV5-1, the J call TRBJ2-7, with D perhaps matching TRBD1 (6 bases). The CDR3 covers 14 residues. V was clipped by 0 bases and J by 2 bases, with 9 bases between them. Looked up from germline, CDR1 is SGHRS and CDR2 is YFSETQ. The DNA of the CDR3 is TGCGCCAGCAGCTTGGAGCCAGGGGCCTACGAGCAGTACTTC. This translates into CASSLEPGAYEQYF.

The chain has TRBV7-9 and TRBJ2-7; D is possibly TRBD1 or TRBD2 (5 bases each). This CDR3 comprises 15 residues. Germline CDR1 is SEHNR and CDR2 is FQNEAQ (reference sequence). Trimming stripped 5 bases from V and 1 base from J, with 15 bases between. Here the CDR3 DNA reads TGTGCCAGCAGCGGGGGAGTAGATGTGTCCTACGAGCAGTACTTC. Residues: CASSGGVDVSYEQYF.

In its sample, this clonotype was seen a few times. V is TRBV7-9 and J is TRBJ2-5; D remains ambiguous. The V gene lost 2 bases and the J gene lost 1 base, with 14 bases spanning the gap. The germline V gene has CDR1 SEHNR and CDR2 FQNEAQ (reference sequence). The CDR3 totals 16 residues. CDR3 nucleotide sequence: TGTGCCAGCAGCTTATATACAACAAGGAGCCAAGAGACCCAGTACTTC. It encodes CASSLYTTRSQETQYF.